This TCR beta chain was obtained from a study of monozygotic twins with cystic fibrosis. Of note for this clone: Its target is unknown.

Study-wide results and caveats: In this small cohort, shared CDR3 numbers showed no association with age, concordance or disease severity. Monozygotic CF twins shared more identical nucleotide clonotypes than unrelated patients.

Here immunoSEQ multiplex PCR was the method, and the copy in TCRdb shows in-frame clones only, minus some. Found here are about 9,100 clones, about 90% of them singletons; the top ten hold 4.5% to 6%. The sequence was obtained from a boy between 2 and 10 years old with cystic fibrosis. The material sequenced was blood.

The CDR3 DNA is TGCGCCAGCAGCCAGAGCCCGCAGGGGAATGAAAAACTGTTTTTT. Its protein is CASSQSPQGNEKLFF. V usage is TRBV4-3 and J usage is TRBJ1-4; perhaps TRBD1 as D (6 bases). Germline loops: CDR1 LGHNA, CDR2 YSLEER. This CDR3 is built from 15 residues. Trimming stripped 3 bases from V and 5 bases from J, with 13 bases between.